This T cell receptor (beta chain) derives from a study of PD-1 blockade in classical Hodgkin lymphoma. Whole-study findings and limits: Patients newly diagnosed and complete responders had comparable baseline diversity. Repertoire difference causes, possibly disease activity or prior therapy, remain undefined.

Relapses following autologous stem cell transplantation were seen in all patients, with brentuximab vedotin exposure varying. This clone was picked up a small number of times. What it binds is unknown. The repertoire was sequenced with immunoSEQ multiplex PCR; TCRdb's copy has only in-frame clones and lacks some. The sample lists 20,000 to 25,000 clones; under 90% were seen once. The CDR3 covers 16 residues. V lost 1 base to trimming and J lost 8 bases, with 20 bases between them. The germline V gene has CDR1 MNHNS and CDR2 SASEGT. The chain recombines TRBV6-1 with TRBJ1-2; no definite D call. The sample consisted of peripheral blood mononuclear cells (PBMCs), taken before the second cycle of nivolumab. The sequence came from a human donor with classical Hodgkin lymphoma. CDR3 residues: CASSEVGRTTAGGYTF. The CDR3 nucleotides read TGTGCCAGCAGTGAAGTGGGCAGGACGACGGCCGGGGGCTACACCTTC.